The T cell receptor beta chain under discussion was sequenced for a study of T cell responses to AZD1222 COVID-19 vaccine. The study, taken as a whole, reports: Clonal diversity was possibly underestimated; the donors were predominantly white British and more often female. Unmutated regions of variants are reportedly targeted by nearly half of spike-specific TCRs. At study baseline, merely five or six AZD1222 recipients were seropositive.

In the case of this clone: Its specificity is not known.

The CDR3 runs to 17 residues. Unmatched junction bases numbered 15, after V lost 5 bases and J lost 3 bases. CDR1 is MDHEN, CDR2 SYDVKM, per germline. The protocol was immunoSEQ multiplex PCR, while the TCRdb copy is restricted to in-frame clones and leaves out a portion. The sample has 180,000 or so clones; 85% to 90% are singletons. This TCR was recovered from an adult in good health. The genes are TRBV28 and TRBJ2-7, with 8 positions matching TRBD2. Sequencing was performed on peripheral blood, taken on day 0 of AZD1222 vaccination. CDR3 DNA: TGTGCCAGCAGTCCCTACCCCGGGAGGGGCGGGTTCTACGAGCAGTACTTC. Translation: CASSPYPGRGGFYEQYF. The full variable domain, rest sourced from reference TRBV28 and TRBJ2-7, is DVKVTQSSRYLVKRTGEKVFLECVQDMDHENMFWYRQDPGLGLRLIYFSYDVKMKEKGDIPEGYSVSREKKERFSLILESASTNQTSMYLCASSPYPGRGGFYEQYFGPGTRLTVT.